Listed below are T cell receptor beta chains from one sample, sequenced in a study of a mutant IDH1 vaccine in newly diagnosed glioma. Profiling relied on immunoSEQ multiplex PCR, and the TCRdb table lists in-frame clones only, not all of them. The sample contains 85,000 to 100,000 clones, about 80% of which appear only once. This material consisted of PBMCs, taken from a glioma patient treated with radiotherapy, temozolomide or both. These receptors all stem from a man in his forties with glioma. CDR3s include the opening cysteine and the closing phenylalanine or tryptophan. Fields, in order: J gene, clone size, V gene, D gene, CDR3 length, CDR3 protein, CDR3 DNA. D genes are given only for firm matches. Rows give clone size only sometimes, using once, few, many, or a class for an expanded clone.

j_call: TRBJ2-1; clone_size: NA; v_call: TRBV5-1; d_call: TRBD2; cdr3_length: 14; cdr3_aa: CASSTSGRAQEQFF; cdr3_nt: TGCGCCAGCAGCACTAGCGGGAGGGCCCAAGAGCAGTTCTTC
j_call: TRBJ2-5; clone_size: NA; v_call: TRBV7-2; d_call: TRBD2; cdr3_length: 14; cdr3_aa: CASSLDGSGRAQYF; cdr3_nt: TGTGCCAGCAGCTTAGACGGTAGCGGGAGGGCCCAGTACTTC
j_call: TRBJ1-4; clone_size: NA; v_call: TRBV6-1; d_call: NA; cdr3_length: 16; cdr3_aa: CASSVLTVTTNEKLFF; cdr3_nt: TGTGCCAGCAGTGTACTGACAGTAACAACTAATGAAAAACTGTTTTTT
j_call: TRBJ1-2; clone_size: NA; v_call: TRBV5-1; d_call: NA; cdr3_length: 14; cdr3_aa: CASSWGATSSGYTF; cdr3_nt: TGCGCCAGCAGCTGGGGGGCCACCTCGAGCGGCTACACCTTC
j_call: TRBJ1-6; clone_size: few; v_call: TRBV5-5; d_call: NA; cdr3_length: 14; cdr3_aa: CASSLGSGDSPLHF; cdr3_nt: TGTGCCAGCAGCTTGGGTTCAGGGGATTCACCCCTCCACTTT
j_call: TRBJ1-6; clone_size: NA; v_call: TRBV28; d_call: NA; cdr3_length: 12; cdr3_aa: CASNRGNSPLHF; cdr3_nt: TGTGCCAGCAATAGGGGAAATTCACCCCTCCACTTT
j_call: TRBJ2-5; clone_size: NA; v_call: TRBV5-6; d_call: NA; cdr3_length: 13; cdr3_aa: CASSRDLQETQYF; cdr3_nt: TGTGCCAGCAGCCGTGACTTACAAGAGACCCAGTACTTC
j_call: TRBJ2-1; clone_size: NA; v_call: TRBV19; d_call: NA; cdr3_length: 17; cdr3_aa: CASSIYGLGERDNEQFF; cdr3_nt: TGTGCCAGTAGTATTTATGGGTTGGGTGAAAGGGACAATGAGCAGTTCTTC
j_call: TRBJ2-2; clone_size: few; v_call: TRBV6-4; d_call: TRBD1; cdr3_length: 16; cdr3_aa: CASSDSGQGATGELFF; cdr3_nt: TGTGCCAGCAGTGACTCGGGACAGGGGGCCACCGGGGAGCTGTTTTTT
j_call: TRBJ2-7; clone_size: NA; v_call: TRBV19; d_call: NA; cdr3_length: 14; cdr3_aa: CASSPVQRFDEQYF; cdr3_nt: TGTGCCAGTAGTCCGGTGCAAAGGTTCGACGAGCAGTACTTC
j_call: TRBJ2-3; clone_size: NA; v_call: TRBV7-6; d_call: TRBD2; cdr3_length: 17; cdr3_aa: CASSLVASGGPRATQYF; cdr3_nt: TGTGCCAGCAGCTTAGTGGCTAGCGGGGGGCCAAGGGCTACGCAGTATTTT
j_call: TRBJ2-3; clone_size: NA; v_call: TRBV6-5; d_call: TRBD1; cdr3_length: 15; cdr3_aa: CASKSQGAVTDTQYF; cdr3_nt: TGTGCCAGCAAAAGTCAGGGGGCGGTCACAGATACGCAGTATTTT
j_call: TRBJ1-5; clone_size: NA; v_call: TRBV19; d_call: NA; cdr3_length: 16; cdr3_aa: CASRPLQGIGDQPQHF; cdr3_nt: TGTGCCAGTCGCCCTCTCCAGGGGATTGGGGATCAGCCCCAGCATTTT
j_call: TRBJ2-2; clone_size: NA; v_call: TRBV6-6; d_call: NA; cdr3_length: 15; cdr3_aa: CASSYSGANTGELFF; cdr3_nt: TGTGCCAGCAGTTACTCCGGGGCGAACACCGGGGAGCTGTTTTTT
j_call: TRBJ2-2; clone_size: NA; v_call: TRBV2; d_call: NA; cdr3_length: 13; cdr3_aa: CASSGVRTGELFF; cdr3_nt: TGTGCCAGCAGTGGGGTCCGGACCGGGGAGCTGTTTTTT
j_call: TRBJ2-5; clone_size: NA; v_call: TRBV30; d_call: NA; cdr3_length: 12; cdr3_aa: CAWKGSVETQYF; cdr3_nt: TGTGCCTGGAAAGGTAGCGTAGAGACCCAGTACTTC
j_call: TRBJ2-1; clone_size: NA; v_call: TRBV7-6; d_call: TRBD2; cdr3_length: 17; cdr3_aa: CASSPTQLAGVYNEQFF; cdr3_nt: TGTGCCAGCAGCCCTACCCAACTAGCGGGAGTCTACAATGAGCAGTTCTTC
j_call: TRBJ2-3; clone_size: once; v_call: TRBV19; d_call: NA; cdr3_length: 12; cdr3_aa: CASRTLGDTQYF; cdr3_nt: TGTGCCAGTAGAACACTTGGAGATACGCAGTATTTT
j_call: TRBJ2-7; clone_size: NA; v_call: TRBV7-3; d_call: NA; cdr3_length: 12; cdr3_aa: CASSPGRTEQYF; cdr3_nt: TGTGCCAGCAGCCCCGGCAGGACCGAGCAGTACTTC
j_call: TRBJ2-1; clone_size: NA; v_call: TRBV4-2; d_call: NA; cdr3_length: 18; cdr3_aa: CASSQGPGSGVSLGEQFF; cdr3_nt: TGTGCCAGCAGCCAAGGTCCGGGAAGCGGAGTTAGCCTGGGTGAGCAGTTCTTC
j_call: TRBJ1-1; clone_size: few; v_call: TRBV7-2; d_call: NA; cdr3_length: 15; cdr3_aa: CASSLVGQANTEAFF; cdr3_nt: TGTGCCAGCAGCTTAGTAGGCCAGGCGAACACTGAAGCTTTCTTT
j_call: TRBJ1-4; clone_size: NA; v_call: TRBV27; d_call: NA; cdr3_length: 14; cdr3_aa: CASSFQGIGEKLFF; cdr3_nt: TGTGCCAGCAGTTTCCAGGGAATAGGAGAAAAACTGTTTTTT
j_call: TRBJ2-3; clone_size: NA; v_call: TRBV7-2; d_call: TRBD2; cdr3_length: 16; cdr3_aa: CASRGGLAGLTDTQYF; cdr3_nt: TGTGCCAGCAGAGGTGGCCTAGCGGGCCTCACAGATACGCAGTATTTT
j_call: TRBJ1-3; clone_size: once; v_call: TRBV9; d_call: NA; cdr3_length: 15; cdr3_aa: CASSVGGGSGNTIYF; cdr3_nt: TGTGCCAGCAGCGTAGGAGGGGGCTCTGGAAACACCATATATTTT
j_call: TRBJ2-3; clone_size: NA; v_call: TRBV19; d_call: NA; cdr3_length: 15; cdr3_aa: CASSGQGTRTDTQYF; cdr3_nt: TGTGCCAGTAGTGGGCAGGGGACGAGGACAGATACGCAGTATTTT
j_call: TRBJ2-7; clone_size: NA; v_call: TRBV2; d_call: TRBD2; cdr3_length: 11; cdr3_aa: CAGGDNYEQYF; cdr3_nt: TGTGCCGGGGGGGATAACTACGAGCAGTACTTC
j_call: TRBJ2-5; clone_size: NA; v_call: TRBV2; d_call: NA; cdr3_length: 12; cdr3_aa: CASSATVETQYF; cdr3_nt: TGTGCCAGCAGTGCTACGGTAGAGACCCAGTACTTC
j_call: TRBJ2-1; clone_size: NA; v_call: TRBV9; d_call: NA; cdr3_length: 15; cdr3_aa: CASSHYDRPNNEQFF; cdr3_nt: TGTGCCAGCAGCCATTACGACAGGCCCAACAATGAGCAGTTCTTC
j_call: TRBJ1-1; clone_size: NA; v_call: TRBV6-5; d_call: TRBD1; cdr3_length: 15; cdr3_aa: CASSVTGVVNTEAFF; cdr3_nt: TGTGCCAGCAGTGTGACAGGGGTGGTGAACACTGAAGCTTTCTTT
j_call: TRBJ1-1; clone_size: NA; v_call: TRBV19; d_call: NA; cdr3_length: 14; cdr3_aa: CASRPSTGNTEAFF; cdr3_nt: TGTGCCAGTAGACCCTCGACAGGGAACACTGAAGCTTTCTTT
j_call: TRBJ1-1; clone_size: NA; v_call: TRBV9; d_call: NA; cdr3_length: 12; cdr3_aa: CASGNQNTEAFF; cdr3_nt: TGTGCCAGCGGAAACCAGAACACTGAAGCTTTCTTT
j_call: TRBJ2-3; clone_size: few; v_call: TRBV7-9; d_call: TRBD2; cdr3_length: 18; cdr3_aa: CASSFPWASGGATDTQYF; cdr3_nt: TGTGCCAGCAGCTTTCCCTGGGCTAGCGGGGGGGCCACAGATACGCAGTATTTT
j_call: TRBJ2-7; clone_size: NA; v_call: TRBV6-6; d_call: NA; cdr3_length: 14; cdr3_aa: CASSYYWGDYEQYF; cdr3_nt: TGTGCCAGCAGTTACTATTGGGGGGACTACGAGCAGTACTTC
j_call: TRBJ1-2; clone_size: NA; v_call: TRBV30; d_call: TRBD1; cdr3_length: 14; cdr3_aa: CAWRDTGGGYGYTF; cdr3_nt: TGTGCCTGGAGAGACACAGGGGGCGGGTATGGCTACACCTTC
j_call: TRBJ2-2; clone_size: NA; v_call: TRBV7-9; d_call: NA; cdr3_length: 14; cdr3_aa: CATARTENTGELFF; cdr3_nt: TGTGCCACCGCTCGGACTGAGAACACCGGGGAGCTGTTTTTT
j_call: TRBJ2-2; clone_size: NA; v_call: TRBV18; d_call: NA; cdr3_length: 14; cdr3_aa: CASSLLEEAGELFF; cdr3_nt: TGTGCCAGCTCCCTATTAGAGGAGGCCGGGGAGCTGTTTTTT
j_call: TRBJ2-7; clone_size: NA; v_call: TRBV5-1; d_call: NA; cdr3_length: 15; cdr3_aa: CASSLEARQVGEQYF; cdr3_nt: TGCGCCAGCAGCTTGGAAGCCCGGCAGGTAGGCGAGCAGTACTTC
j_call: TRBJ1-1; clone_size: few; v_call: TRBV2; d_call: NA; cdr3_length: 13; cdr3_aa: CASLRVMNTEAFF; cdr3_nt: TGTGCCAGTCTCAGGGTCATGAACACTGAAGCTTTCTTT
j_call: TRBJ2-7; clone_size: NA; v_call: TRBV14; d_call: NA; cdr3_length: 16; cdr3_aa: CASSQDSSSRSYEQYF; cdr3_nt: TGTGCCAGCAGCCAAGATTCCTCGAGTCGGTCCTACGAGCAGTACTTC
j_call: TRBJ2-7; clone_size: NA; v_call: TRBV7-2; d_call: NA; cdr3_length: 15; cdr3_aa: CASSLAGRSSYEQYF; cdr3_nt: TGTGCCAGCAGCTTAGCCGGGCGGAGCTCCTACGAGCAGTACTTC
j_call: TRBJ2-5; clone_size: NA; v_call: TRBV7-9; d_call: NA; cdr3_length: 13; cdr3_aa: CASSLTTQETQYF; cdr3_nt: TGTGCCAGCAGCTTGACAACCCAAGAGACCCAGTACTTC
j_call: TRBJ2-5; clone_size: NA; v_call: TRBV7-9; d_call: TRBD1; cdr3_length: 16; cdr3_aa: CASSFGRDREQETQYF; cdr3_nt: TGTGCCAGCAGCTTTGGCCGGGACAGGGAACAAGAGACCCAGTACTTC
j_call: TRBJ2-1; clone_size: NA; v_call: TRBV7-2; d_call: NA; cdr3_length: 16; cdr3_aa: CASSSSRANQHNEQFF; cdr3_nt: TGTGCCAGCAGCTCGAGTCGGGCCAATCAACACAATGAGCAGTTCTTC
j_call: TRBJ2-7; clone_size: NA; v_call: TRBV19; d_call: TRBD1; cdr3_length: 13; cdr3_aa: CASSQGQGYEQYF; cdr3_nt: TGTGCCAGTAGCCAGGGACAGGGGTACGAGCAGTACTTC
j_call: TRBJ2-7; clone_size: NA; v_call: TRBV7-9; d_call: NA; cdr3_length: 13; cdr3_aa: CASSPGVGDEQYF; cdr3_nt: TGTGCCAGCAGCCCGGGGGTCGGAGACGAGCAGTACTTC
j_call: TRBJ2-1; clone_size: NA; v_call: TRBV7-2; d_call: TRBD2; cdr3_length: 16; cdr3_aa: CASSLGLAGTYNEQFF; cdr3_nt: TGTGCCAGCAGCTTGGGACTAGCGGGGACCTACAATGAGCAGTTCTTC
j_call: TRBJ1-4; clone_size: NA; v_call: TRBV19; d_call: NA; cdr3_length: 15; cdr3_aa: CASTTGSPANEKLFF; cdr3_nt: TGTGCCAGTACAACGGGTAGTCCAGCTAATGAAAAACTGTTTTTT
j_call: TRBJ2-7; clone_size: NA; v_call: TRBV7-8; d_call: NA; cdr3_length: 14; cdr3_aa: CASSLVRFGYEQYF; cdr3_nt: TGTGCCAGCAGCCTCGTAAGGTTCGGGTACGAGCAGTACTTC
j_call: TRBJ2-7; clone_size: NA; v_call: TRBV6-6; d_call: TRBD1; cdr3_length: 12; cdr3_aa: CASSYPSGQENF; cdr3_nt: TGTGCCAGCAGTTACCCCTCGGGACAGGAGAACTTC
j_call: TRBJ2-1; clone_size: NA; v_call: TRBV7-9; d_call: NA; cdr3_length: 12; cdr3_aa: CASSSFNNEQFF; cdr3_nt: TGTGCCAGCAGCTCCTTCAACAATGAGCAGTTCTTC
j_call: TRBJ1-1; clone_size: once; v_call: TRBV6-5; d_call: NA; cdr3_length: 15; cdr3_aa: CASSYQLDSRTEAFF; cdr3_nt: TGTGCCAGCAGTTACCAGCTAGACAGTCGCACTGAAGCTTTCTTT
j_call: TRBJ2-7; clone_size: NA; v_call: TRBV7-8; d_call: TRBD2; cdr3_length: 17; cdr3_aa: CASSVGLAGGMAHEQYF; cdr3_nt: TGTGCCAGCAGCGTCGGACTAGCGGGAGGAATGGCTCACGAGCAGTACTTC
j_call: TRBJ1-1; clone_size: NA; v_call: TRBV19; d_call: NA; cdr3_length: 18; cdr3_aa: CASSPNRKPILGTLAAFF; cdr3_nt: TGTGCCAGTAGTCCCAACAGGAAACCTATCCTAGGAACACTAGCAGCTTTCTTT
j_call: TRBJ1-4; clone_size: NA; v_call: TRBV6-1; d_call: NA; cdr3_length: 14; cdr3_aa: CASSDQPKGEKLFF; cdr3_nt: TGTGCCAGCAGTGACCAGCCGAAGGGTGAAAAACTGTTTTTT
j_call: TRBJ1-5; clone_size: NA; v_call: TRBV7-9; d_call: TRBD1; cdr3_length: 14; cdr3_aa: CASSLQGEEQPQHF; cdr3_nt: TGTGCCAGCAGCTTACAGGGGGAGGAACAGCCCCAGCATTTT